The 26 T cell receptor beta chains below all came from one sample that was sequenced in a study of blood T cell repertoires in COVID-19. Measured with immunoSEQ multiplex PCR; TCRdb has only the in-frame clones, and not every one. The sample gives around 42,000 clones, around 81% of which show up once; around 45% is in the top ten. The sequenced material came from peripheral blood. The receptors shown here come from a woman older than 75 with acute or convalescent COVID-19.

The chain carries TRBV4-1 and TRBJ1-5; TRBD1 agrees at 12 bases. The ends lost 4 bases at V and 1 base at J; junction bases unmatched: 17. The CDR3 has 21 amino acids. Germline loops: CDR1 MGHRA, CDR2 YSYEKL. CDR3 sequence (DNA): TGCGCCAGCAGCCCTCGGCTAACCGGGACAGGGGGCCGGGAAAGCAATCAGCCCCAGCATTTT. It translates to CASSPRLTGTGGRESNQPQHF.

This clone was counted once. This chain links TRBV4-3 with TRBJ2-7; 16 positions agree with TRBD2. The CDR3 is made up of 19 amino acids. Per the germline V gene, CDR1 is LGHNA and CDR2 is YSLEER. Trimming took 1 base from V and 0 from J; bases not matched to a gene: 6. The CDR3 protein is CASSQVGTSGGASSYEQYF. In DNA, the CDR3 is TGCGCCAGCAGCCAAGTCGGGACTAGCGGGGGGGCCTCCTCCTACGAGCAGTACTTC.

The rearrangement uses TRBV5-4 and TRBJ1-2, with 11 bases identical to TRBD1. This CDR3 has 13 residues. Germline values: CDR1 SGHNT, CDR2 YYREEE (reference sequence). The V and J ends lost 6 bases and 8 bases, in that order; junction bases with no gene match: 6. The CDR3 is CASTGQGAGGYTF. CDR3 sequence (DNA): TGTGCCAGCACAGGACAGGGGGCGGGAGGCTACACCTTC.

V gene TRBV2 combines with J gene TRBJ1-5, with TRBD1 matching 7 bases. Germline V CDR1 and CDR2: SNHLY, FYNNEI. With 4 bases clipped from V and 1 base from J, the junction kept 4 bases outside the gene matches. CDR3 length: 15 amino acids. The CDR3, as DNA: TGTGCCAGCAGTGTAGGGGGCTTGAGCAATCAGCCCCAGCATTTT. It translates to CASSVGGLSNQPQHF.

This chain links TRBV29-1 with TRBJ1-3; D is possibly TRBD1 (5 bases). Between the trimmed V and J ends, which lost 4 bases and 8 bases, there was a span of 18 bases. The CDR3 runs to 14 residues. Germline loops: CDR1 SQVTM, CDR2 ANQGSEA. CDR3 protein: CSVGGTTSEDTIYF. Written as DNA, the CDR3 is TGCAGCGTTGGAGGGACTACCTCCGAGGACACCATATATTTT.

V gene TRBV7-4 combines with J gene TRBJ2-7; tentative D call: TRBD1 (6 bases). The CDR3 loop spans 15 amino acids. Germline-derived CDR1 and CDR2 are SGHVT and SQSDAQ. Trimming took off 5 bases at V and 3 bases at J, with 17 bases between the two ends. The CDR3 region has the DNA TGTGCCAGCAGCCTCCGGGACACCCTTGACTACGAGCAGTACTTC. Protein sequence: CASSLRDTLDYEQYF.

This clone was detected once. This sequence joins TRBV7-2 and TRBJ1-5; a possible D gene is TRBD1 (5 bases). Trimming removed 5 bases from V and 0 bases from J, with 11 bases in between. The germline V gene has CDR1 SGHTA and CDR2 FQGNSA. The CDR3 consists of 15 residues. The CDR3 DNA is TGTGCCAGCAGCCAAGGGGTTCCTAGCAATCAGCCCCAGCATTTT. It codes for CASSQGVPSNQPQHF.

The CDR3 DNA is TGTGCCAGCAGCGTAGTGGGCGTTCCAAACTATGGCTACACCTTC. Amino acid sequence: CASSVVGVPNYGYTF. V and J are TRBV9 and TRBJ1-2; D call uncertain. Trimming shortened V by 0 bases and J by 2 bases, and 11 bases separated the two germline ends. The germline V gene has CDR1 SGDLS and CDR2 YYNGEE. This CDR3 spans 15 amino acids. The full variable domain, completed using reference TRBV9 and TRBJ1-2, is DSGVTQTPKHLITATGQRVTLRCSPRSGDLSVYWYQQSLDQGLQFLIQYYNGEERAKGNILERFSAQQFPDLHSELNLSSLELGDSALYFCASSVVGVPNYGYTFGSGTRLTVV.

The J gene is TRBJ1-2, the V gene TRBV7-9; D uncertain. CDR1 and CDR2 from the germline V gene are SEHNR and FQNEAQ (reference sequence). V lost 5 bases and J 4 bases, leaving 14 bases between the germline ends. CDR3 size: 14 residues. The CDR3 nucleotides read TGTGCCAGCAGCCTCCCCGGTAGTGGCTATGGCTACACCTTC. Translating it yields CASSLPGSGYGYTF.

The chain recombines TRBV7-2 with TRBJ1-1; 8 bases agree with TRBD1. This CDR3 is 15 amino acids long. Germline V lookup: CDR1 SGHTA, CDR2 FQGNSA. V gave up 2 bases and J gave up 3 bases; unmatched junction bases: 5. Written as DNA, the CDR3 is TGTGCCAGCAGCTTACAGGGGGCCGGGGACACTGAAGCTTTCTTT. Protein sequence: CASSLQGAGDTEAFF.

This chain connects TRBV5-1 to TRBJ2-1; possibly TRBD1 for D (5 bases). This CDR3 spans 13 amino acids. Trimming took 0 bases from V and 7 from J, leaving 8 bases between them. Germline V gene sequence: CDR1 SGHRS, CDR2 YFSETQ. CDR3 amino acids: CASSLGQMNEQFF. CDR3 sequence (DNA): TGCGCCAGCAGCTTGGGACAGATGAATGAGCAGTTCTTC.

This clone occurred many times. The genes are TRBV7-2 and TRBJ2-2; 9 nucleotides line up with TRBD1. This CDR3 spans 15 amino acids. V shed 4 bases, J shed 6 bases, and the junction held 6 bases outside the gene matches. CDR1 and CDR2 (germline): SGHTA, FQGNSA. CDR3 coding DNA: TGTGCCAGCAGCTACAACAGGGGGCGGGCCGGGGAGCTGTTTTTT. Amino acids: CASSYNRGRAGELFF. The whole variable domain, remainder taken from reference TRBV7-2 and TRBJ2-2, is GAGVSQSPSNKVTEKGKDVELRCDPISGHTALYWYRQSLGQGLEFLIYFQGNSAPDKSGLPSDRFSAERTGGSVSTLTIQRTQQEDSAVYLCASSYNRGRAGELFFGEGSRLTVL.

The chain links TRBV29-1 to TRBJ1-1; 9 bases are a match to TRBD1. V gave up 3 bases and J gave up 4 bases; unmatched junction bases: 3. Germline V CDR1 and CDR2: SQVTM, ANQGSEA. This CDR3 contains 13 residues. The CDR3 protein is CSVDVTGGTEAFF. The CDR3 bases are TGCAGCGTTGACGTGACAGGGGGCACTGAAGCTTTCTTT.

The chain recombines TRBV6-5 with TRBJ1-1; D not resolved. The germline V gene encodes CDR1 MNHEY and CDR2 SVGAGI. CDR3 length: 11 amino acids. V dropped 7 bases and J dropped 5 bases, with 8 bases sitting between them. The CDR3 protein is CASTRWTEAFF. CDR3 nucleotides: TGTGCCAGCACTAGGTGGACTGAAGCTTTCTTT.

This clone has a single count. V gene TRBV3-1 (or the pseudogene TRBV3-2) combines with J gene TRBJ2-2; no clear D. The CDR3 loop spans 14 amino acids. Germline V gene sequence: CDR1 LGHDT, CDR2 YNNKEL (reference sequence). Trimming removed 1 base at V and 4 bases at J, with 7 bases between. CDR3 DNA: TGTGCCAGCAGCCAAGGTCTTAGCACCGGGGAGCTGTTTTTT. It codes for CASSQGLSTGELFF.

The rearrangement links TRBV5-5 to TRBJ1-2; D is perhaps TRBD1 (5 bases). This CDR3 spans 14 amino acids. Trimming took off 1 base at V and 2 bases at J, with 9 bases between the two ends. Germline-derived CDR1 and CDR2 are SGHKS and YYEKEE (reference sequence). Here the CDR3 DNA reads TGTGCCAGCAGCTTGCAGGGCGGCAACTATGGCTACACCTTC. It encodes CASSLQGGNYGYTF.

The chain couples TRBV30 to TRBJ1-5; D unclear. Trimming pared 2 bases from V and 6 bases from J, leaving 8 bases between. CDR3 length equals 12 residues. CDR1 is GTSNPN, CDR2 SVGIG, per germline (reference sequence). CDR3 residues: CAWSSPGQPQHF. The CDR3 DNA reads TGTGCCTGGAGTTCTCCGGGTCAGCCCCAGCATTTT.

The chain combines TRBV6-6 with TRBJ1-2; TRBD1 is a possible D gene (5 bases). The V gene's germline CDR1 is MNHNY and CDR2 SVGAGI (reference sequence). The CDR3 is 15 amino acids. Trimming left V 2 bases short and J 3 bases short, with 13 bases between. CDR3 sequence: CASSYHPTGDYGYTF. DNA of the CDR3: TGTGCCAGCAGTTACCACCCCACGGGGGACTATGGCTACACCTTC.

This clone was seen a single time. Here the CDR3 reads CASNGGPPSADTQYF. The CDR3 DNA follows: TGTGCCAGCAACGGGGGACCCCCTAGCGCAGATACGCAGTATTTT. The chain combines TRBV11-2 with TRBJ2-3; weak D call: TRBD2 (6 bases). This CDR3 is 15 amino acids long. The ends were cut back, 7 bases at V and 4 bases at J, with 18 bases in the middle. From germline, CDR1 is SGHAT and CDR2 FQNNGV.

The chain carries TRBV2 and TRBJ2-3, with TRBD2 matching over 8 bases. Per germline, CDR1 SNHLY and CDR2 FYNNEI. The CDR3 has 17 amino acids. V trimming: 2 bases; J trimming: 0 bases; junction bases outside the gene matches: 7. This CDR3 is CASSELVAGGSTDTQYF. CDR3 bases: TGTGCCAGCAGTGAACTTGTGGCGGGGGGAAGCACAGATACGCAGTATTTT.

The rearrangement joins TRBV10-2 to TRBJ2-3; 8 bases line up with TRBD1. The CDR3 has 15 amino acids. Losses at the gene ends were 3 bases for V and 2 bases for J; bases not matched to a gene: 4. In germline, CDR1 is WSHSY, CDR2 SAAADI. The CDR3 sequence: CASSDSRGLTDTQYF. The CDR3 DNA sequence: TGCGCCAGCAGTGATTCCAGGGGGCTCACAGATACGCAGTATTTT.

The J gene is TRBJ1-1, the V gene TRBV19, with no clear D. There are 13 residues in the CDR3. From germline, CDR1 is LNHDA and CDR2 SQIVND (reference sequence). The germline V and J ends were trimmed by 5 bases and 2 bases, with 9 bases remaining between them. The CDR3, as DNA: TGTGCCAGTAGTCCCCATGTCAACACTGAAGCTTTCTTT. Translating gives CASSPHVNTEAFF.

The chain links TRBV19 to TRBJ1-2; TRBD1 matches at 7 bases. This CDR3 is built from 17 residues. Trimming cost V 5 bases and J 4 bases; bases outside gene matches: 16. In germline, CDR1 is LNHDA, CDR2 SQIVND (reference sequence). CDR3 bases: TGTGCCAGTAGTCCCTCAGGTCGGCAGGGGGGAGTCTATGGCTACACCTTC. The encoded protein is CASSPSGRQGGVYGYTF.

The CDR3 reads CASSQDGTENTGELFF. The CDR3 region has the DNA TGTGCCAGCAGCCAAGATGGGACAGAGAACACCGGGGAGCTGTTTTTT. The genes are TRBV4-2 and TRBJ2-2; TRBD1 matches at 7 bases. Germline CDR1 is LGHNA and CDR2 is YNFKEQ. The CDR3 is 16 residues long. Losses at the gene ends were 0 bases for V and 1 base for J; bases not matched to a gene: 2.

The chain is built from TRBV19 and TRBJ1-5, with a tentative D call TRBD1 (5 bases). In germline, CDR1 is LNHDA, CDR2 SQIVND (reference sequence). The CDR3 loop spans 15 amino acids. Trimming removed 1 base at V and 3 bases at J, with 10 bases between. This CDR3 is CASSIVSGANQPQHF. The DNA of the CDR3 is TGTGCCAGTAGTATAGTTAGTGGGGCCAATCAGCCCCAGCATTTT.

The chain uses TRBV6-5 and TRBJ2-2; D not certain. The germline CDR1 and CDR2 sequences are MNHEY and SVGAGI. The length of the CDR3 is 16 residues. Trimming pared 3 bases from V and 3 bases from J, leaving 14 bases between. CDR3 in DNA: TGTGCCAGCAGTTATACGGCTAGAGGATACACCGGGGAGCTGTTTTTT. Its protein is CASSYTARGYTGELFF.